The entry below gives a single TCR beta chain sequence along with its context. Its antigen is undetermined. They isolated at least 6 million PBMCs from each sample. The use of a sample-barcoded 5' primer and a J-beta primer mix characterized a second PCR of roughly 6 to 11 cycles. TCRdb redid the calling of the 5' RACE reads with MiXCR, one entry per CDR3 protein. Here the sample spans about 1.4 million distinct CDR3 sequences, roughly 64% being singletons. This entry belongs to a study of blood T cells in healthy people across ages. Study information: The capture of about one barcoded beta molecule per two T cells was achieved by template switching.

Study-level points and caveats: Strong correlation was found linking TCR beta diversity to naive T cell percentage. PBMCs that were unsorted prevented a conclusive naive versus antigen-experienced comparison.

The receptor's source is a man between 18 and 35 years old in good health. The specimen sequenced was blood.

DNA of the CDR3: TGTGCCAGCAGTTACACGGACAGCTCCTACGAGCAGTACTTC. Amino acid sequence: CASSYTDSSYEQYF. The V gene is TRBV6-6, the J gene TRBJ2-7, with D possibly TRBD1 on 6 matching bases. Germline CDR1 MNHNY, CDR2 SVGAGI (reference sequence). V lost 2 bases and J 0 bases, leaving 8 bases between the germline ends. The CDR3 is made up of 14 amino acids.